This T cell receptor (beta chain) was sequenced for a study of T cells after yellow fever vaccination. General study results and limits: Reappearance after the booster was seen for most primary-vaccination clones, at around 95% CD4 and 88% CD8. Contaminants from the bulk population, in the form of abundant clonotypes, could be found in FACS-sorted repertoires. Secondary responses were weaker yet peaked faster, day 5 versus 15.

In regard to this clonotype: Its antigen is not identified.

Making TCR cDNA involved 5'RACE template switching, which added UMIs and a universal primer site. TCRdb analysed the 5' RACE reads with MiXCR anew, one entry per CDR3 protein. This sample carries about 550,000 distinct CDR3 sequences, roughly 21% of them seen once, and the ten largest clones take 14%. Trimming removed 0 bases from V and 2 bases from J, with 7 bases in between. The CDR3 extends over 14 amino acids. The germline CDR1 and CDR2 sequences are SGDLS and YYNGEE. The chain has TRBV9 and TRBJ2-3; D uncertain. The origin of this receptor is a man under 40 who received the YFV17D yellow fever vaccine. The material was PBMCs, obtained 15 days after the yellow fever booster vaccination. CDR3: CASSVGPNTDTQYF. In DNA form, the CDR3 reads TGTGCCAGCAGCGTAGGCCCGAACACAGATACGCAGTATTTT.